This T cell receptor beta chain emerged from a study of blood T cell repertoires in COVID-19. The method was immunoSEQ multiplex PCR; TCRdb's version includes in-frame clones alone and lacks a portion of them. Among roughly 300,000 clones, around nine tenths were seen once, and the ten largest hold approximately 5.4%. The germline V gene encodes CDR1 SGHKS and CDR2 YYEKEE (reference sequence). CDR3 size: 19 residues. V lost 4 bases and J lost 7, with 32 bases in between. Donors in Cohort 3 who had recovered were those with two negative PCRs, healthcare professional clearance, or resolution of their symptoms.

V is TRBV5-5 and J is TRBJ2-5; tentative D call: TRBD2 (7 bases). What was sequenced was PBMCs or T cells enriched from blood (not recorded which). The receptor comes from a woman under 40 who had recovered from COVID-19. The CDR3: CASSPGREGHHPLGGTQYF. CDR3 bases: TGTGCCAGCAGCCCCGGCAGGGAGGGACACCATCCTCTGGGAGGGACCCAGTACTTC.